This T cell receptor (beta chain) was captured by sequencing in a study of T cells in localized non-small cell lung cancer. Overall study results and limits: The highest T cell clonality was in uninvolved adjacent lung, above tumor. Longer survival (overall) was linked to higher T cell density in blood. Multi-region tumor sequencing was not done, so intratumor heterogeneity could not be excluded. In adjacent lung, a median roughly 60 of the top 100 tumor clones were found.

Remarks on this clone: Antigen: not known.

Sequenced by immunoSEQ multiplex PCR; TCRdb stores in-frame clones only, minus some. The table lists 25,000 to 35,000 clones, roughly four fifths of them singletons. J lost 7 bases, V lost 10 bases, and 13 bases had no gene match. CDR3 length: 14 amino acids. Per germline, CDR1 ENHRY and CDR2 SYGVKD. Sequencing used peripheral blood mononuclear cells, obtained before any cancer treatment. This TCR derives from a man aged 40 to 69 with stage III lung adenocarcinoma. The chain combines TRBV10-3 with TRBJ2-7; 10 bases align to TRBD1. The CDR3, as DNA: TGTGCCACCCAGGGGGACAGGGGAACGAGGGAGCAGTACTTC. Residues: CATQGDRGTREQYF.